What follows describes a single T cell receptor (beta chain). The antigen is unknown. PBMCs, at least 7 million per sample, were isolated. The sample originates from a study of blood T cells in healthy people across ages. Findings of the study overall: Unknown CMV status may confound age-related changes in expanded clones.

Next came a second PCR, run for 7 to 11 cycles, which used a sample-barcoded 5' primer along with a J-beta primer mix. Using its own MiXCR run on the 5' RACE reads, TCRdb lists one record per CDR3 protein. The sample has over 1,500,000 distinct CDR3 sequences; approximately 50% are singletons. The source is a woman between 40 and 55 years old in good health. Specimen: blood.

CDR3 protein: CASSQGPRMEKLFF. DNA of the CDR3: TGTGCCAGCAGTCAGGGACCACGAATGGAAAAACTGTTTTTT. This chain connects TRBV12-3 or TRBV12-4 to TRBJ1-4; tentative D call: TRBD1 (5 bases). The CDR3 has 14 residues. V was pared by 5 bases and J by 8 bases, with 15 bases between.